This passage covers 14 T cell receptor beta chains from one sample sequenced in a study of early T cells in non-severe SARS-CoV-2 infection. TCRdb fed the 5' RACE reads into MiXCR, producing one record per CDR3 protein. The sample consists of 90,000 to 120,000 distinct CDR3 sequences, approximately 12% of them appearing once. The sequenced sample consisted of whole blood. Every receptor here comes from an adult who was a healthcare worker with PCR-confirmed SARS-CoV-2 infection or an uninfected control (not recorded which).

The chain has TRBV7-9 and TRBJ1-4; maybe TRBD1 (6 bases). Trimming pared 10 bases from V and 8 bases from J, leaving 17 bases between. The CDR3 has 13 residues. The germline gives CDR1 SEHNR, CDR2 FQNEAQ (reference sequence). CDR3 loop: CATPTGTGEKLFF. The CDR3 region has the DNA TGTGCCACTCCGACAGGAACGGGCGAAAAACTGTTTTTT.

CDR3 amino acids: CASGRGWRNTIYF. For the CDR3, the DNA is TGTGCCAGCGGCAGAGGATGGCGGAACACCATATATTTT. V and J are TRBV11-2 and TRBJ1-3; D call uncertain. Germline V gene data show CDR1 as SGHAT and CDR2 as FQNNGV. The ends were cut back, 8 bases at V and 7 bases at J, with 15 bases in the middle. The CDR3 loop spans 13 amino acids.

This clonotype has just a few counts. The chain joins TRBV20-1 to TRBJ2-7; no clear D gene. The ends were cut back, 3 bases at V and 4 bases at J, with 7 bases in the middle. The CDR3 covers 11 residues. Germline CDR1 and CDR2: DFQATT and SNEGSKA (reference sequence). CDR3 DNA sequence: TGCAGTGCTAGTTACGAGTACGAGCAGTACTTC. Protein: CSASYEYEQYF.

V is TRBV20-1 and J is TRBJ2-7; no firm D call. Germline CDR1 reads DFQATT; CDR2 reads SNEGSKA (reference sequence). The CDR3 has 12 residues. The CDR3 sequence is CSAWSSSYEQYF. The CDR3 DNA sequence: TGCAGCGCTTGGAGTAGCTCCTACGAGCAGTACTTC.

As to this clonotype: Just one base apart from a much larger clone, this may be a read error. The chain carries TRBV20-1 and TRBJ2-3; TRBD1 is a possible D gene (6 bases). Per the germline V gene, CDR1 is DFQATT and CDR2 is SNEGSKA (reference sequence). CDR3 size: 16 residues. CDR3 coding DNA: TGCAGTGCTGGAGACCGGTACAGGGACAGCACAGATACGCAGTATTTT. Translation: CSAGDRYRDSTDTQYF.

This clonotype was counted a few times. V and J are TRBV11-2 and TRBJ2-2; D gene ambiguous. This CDR3 contains 15 residues. Trimming stripped 2 bases from V and 0 bases from J, with 7 bases between. CDR1 is SGHAT, CDR2 FQNNGV, per germline. The CDR3 region has the DNA TGTGCCAGCAGCTTACGCAGAGCGAACACCGGGGAGCTGTTTTTT. It encodes CASSLRRANTGELFF.

The rearrangement joins TRBV10-3 to TRBJ2-1; D could derive from TRBD1 or TRBD2 (5 bases each). The CDR3 has 12 residues. CDR1 is ENHRY, CDR2 SYGVKD, per germline. Deletions cut 7 bases from V and 5 bases from J, with 9 bases between. The CDR3 bases are TGTGCCATCATCGGGACCGACAATGAGCAGTTCTTC. Translation gives CAIIGTDNEQFF.

This clonotype was seen repeatedly, ten times or more. V usage is TRBV7-9 and J usage is TRBJ2-1; 10 bases align to TRBD2. V lost 8 bases, J lost 7 bases, and 11 bases stayed unmatched. The CDR3 covers 15 residues. Per germline, CDR1 SEHNR and CDR2 FQNEAQ (reference sequence). As DNA, the CDR3 is TGTGCCAGCGGCACCTCGGGACTAGCGAAAAATGAGCAGTTCTTC. This encodes CASGTSGLAKNEQFF.

This chain uses TRBV20-1 with TRBJ2-1, with 7 bases matching TRBD2. V was pared by 6 bases and J by 0 bases, with 8 bases of the junction left unmatched. Germline V CDR1 and CDR2: DFQATT, SNEGSKA (reference sequence). The CDR3 consists of 15 residues. The DNA for the CDR3 is TGCAGTGCAGAGGGGACTACCAGCTCCTACAATGAGCAGTTCTTC. Translated: CSAEGTTSSYNEQFF.

This clonotype was seen a handful of times. This chain joins TRBV20-1 and TRBJ2-7; maybe TRBD1 (6 bases). Germline CDR1 is DFQATT and CDR2 is SNEGSKA (reference sequence). The CDR3 contains 15 residues. Between the trimmed V and J ends, which lost 3 bases and 0 bases, there was a span of 15 bases. The CDR3: CSASSRQESSYEQYF. The CDR3 nucleotides are TGCAGTGCTAGCTCAAGACAGGAATCCTCCTACGAGCAGTACTTC.

As concerns this clonotype: Given a much more abundant clone one base away, this may be a read error. This chain uses TRBV12-3 or TRBV12-4 with TRBJ2-7; 7 bases align to TRBD2. CDR3 size: 13 residues. The CDR3 is CASSSSGGYELYF. The DNA for the CDR3 is TGTGCCAGCAGTTCCTCCGGGGGGTACGAGCTGTACTTC.

V and J are TRBV20-1 and TRBJ2-2; D unclear. Germline lookup yields CDR1 DFQATT and CDR2 SNEGSKA (reference sequence). This CDR3 contains 13 residues. With 0 bases removed from V and 4 bases from J, the gap between germline ends came to 6 bases. The CDR3 is CSARDSSTGELFF. The CDR3 DNA reads as TGCAGTGCTAGAGATTCGAGCACCGGGGAGCTGTTTTTT.

The CDR3 DNA follows: TGCAGTGCTAGAGGGTTAGATTACGAGCAGTACTTC. Protein product: CSARGLDYEQYF. The chain is built from TRBV20-1 and TRBJ2-7, with D hard to call. The CDR3 loop spans 12 amino acids. Germline values: CDR1 DFQATT, CDR2 SNEGSKA (reference sequence). Trimming pared 1 base from V and 4 bases from J, leaving 8 bases between.

This clonotype appeared a few times. This rearrangement joins TRBV7-9 to TRBJ2-1; 14 nucleotides line up with TRBD2. The CDR3 contains 16 residues. Germline V gives CDR1 SEHNR, CDR2 FQNEAQ (reference sequence). Trimming took 5 bases from V and 4 from J; bases not matched to a gene: 4. CDR3 amino acids: CASSTGTSGSYNEQFF. CDR3 in DNA: TGTGCCAGCAGCACAGGGACTAGCGGGAGTTACAATGAGCAGTTCTTC. Full variable domain (rest looked up from reference TRBV7-9 and TRBJ2-1): DTGVSQNPRHKITKRGQNVTFRCDPISEHNRLYWYRQTLGQGPEFLTYFQNEAQLEKSRLLSDRFSAERPKGSFSTLEIQRTEQGDSAMYLCASSTGTSGSYNEQFFGPGTRLTVL.